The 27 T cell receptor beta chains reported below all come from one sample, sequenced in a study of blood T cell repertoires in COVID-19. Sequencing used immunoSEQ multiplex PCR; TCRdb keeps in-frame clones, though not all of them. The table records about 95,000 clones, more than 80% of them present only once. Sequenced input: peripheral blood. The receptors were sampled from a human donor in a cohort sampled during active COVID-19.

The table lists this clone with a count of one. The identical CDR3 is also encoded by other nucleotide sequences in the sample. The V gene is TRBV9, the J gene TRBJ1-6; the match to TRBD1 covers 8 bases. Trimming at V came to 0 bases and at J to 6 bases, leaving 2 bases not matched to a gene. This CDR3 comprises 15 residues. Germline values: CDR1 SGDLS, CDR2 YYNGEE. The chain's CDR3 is CASSVGDRGNSPLHF. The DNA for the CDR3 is TGTGCCAGCAGCGTAGGCGACAGGGGTAATTCACCCCTCCACTTT.

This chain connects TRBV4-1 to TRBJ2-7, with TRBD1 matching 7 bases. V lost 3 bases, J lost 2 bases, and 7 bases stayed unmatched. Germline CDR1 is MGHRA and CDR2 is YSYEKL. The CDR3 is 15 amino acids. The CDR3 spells CASSQPGTGAYEQYF. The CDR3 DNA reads TGCGCCAGCAGCCAGCCCGGAACAGGGGCCTACGAGCAGTACTTC.

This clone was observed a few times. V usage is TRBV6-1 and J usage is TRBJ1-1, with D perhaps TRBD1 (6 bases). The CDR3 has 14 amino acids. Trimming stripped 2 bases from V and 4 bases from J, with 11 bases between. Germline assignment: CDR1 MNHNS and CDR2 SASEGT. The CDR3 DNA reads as TGTGCCAGCAGTGAAACCAGGGGCTTCACTGAAGCTTTCTTT. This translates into CASSETRGFTEAFF.

The CDR3 DNA follows: TGCGCCAGCAGCTTCGGGACTAGCGGGACGAACACCGGGGAGCTGTTTTTT. The encoded protein is CASSFGTSGTNTGELFF. The chain carries TRBV5-1 and TRBJ2-2, with 13 bases that match TRBD2. V trimming: 2 bases; J trimming: 0 bases; junction bases outside the gene matches: 1. The length of the CDR3 is 17 residues. CDR1 SGHRS and CDR2 YFSETQ come from the germline V gene.

CDR3 region: CASSHRANGNQPQHF. The CDR3 DNA sequence: TGTGCCAGCAGCCACAGAGCTAATGGCAATCAGCCCCAGCATTTT. The chain combines TRBV5-5 with TRBJ1-5; D unresolved. There are 15 residues in the CDR3. The germline V gene has CDR1 SGHKS and CDR2 YYEKEE (reference sequence). V dropped 4 bases and J dropped 2 bases, with 13 bases sitting between them. The whole variable domain, remainder taken from reference TRBV5-5 and TRBJ1-5, is DAGVTQSPTHLIKTRGQQVTLRCSPISGHKSVSWYQQVLGQGPQFIFQYYEKEERGRGNFPDRFSARQFPNYSSELNVNALLLGDSALYLCASSHRANGNQPQHFGDGTRLSIL.

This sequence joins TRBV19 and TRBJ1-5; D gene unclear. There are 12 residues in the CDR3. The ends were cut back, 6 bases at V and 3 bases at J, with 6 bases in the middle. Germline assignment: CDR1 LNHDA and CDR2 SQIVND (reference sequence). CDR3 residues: CASRASNQPQHF. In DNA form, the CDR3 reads TGTGCCAGTAGGGCTTCCAATCAGCCCCAGCATTTT.

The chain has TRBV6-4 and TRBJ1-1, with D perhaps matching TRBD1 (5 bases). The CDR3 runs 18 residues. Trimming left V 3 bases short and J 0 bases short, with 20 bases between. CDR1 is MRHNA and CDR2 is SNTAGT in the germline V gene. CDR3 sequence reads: CASSEAGPGIGVNTEAFF. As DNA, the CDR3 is TGTGCCAGCAGTGAGGCGGGACCAGGGATCGGGGTGAACACTGAAGCTTTCTTT.

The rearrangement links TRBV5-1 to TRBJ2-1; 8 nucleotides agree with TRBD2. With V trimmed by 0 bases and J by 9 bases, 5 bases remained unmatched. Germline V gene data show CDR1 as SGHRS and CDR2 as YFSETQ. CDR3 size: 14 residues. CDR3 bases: TGCGCCAGCAGCTTGGTGGGACTAGTAGGTGAGCAGTTCTTC. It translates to CASSLVGLVGEQFF.

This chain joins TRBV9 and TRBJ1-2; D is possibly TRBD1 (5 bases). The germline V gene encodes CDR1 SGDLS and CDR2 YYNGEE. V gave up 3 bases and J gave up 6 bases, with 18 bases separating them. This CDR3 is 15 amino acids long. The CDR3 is CASSESLGAGDGYTF. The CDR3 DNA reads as TGTGCCAGCAGCGAGAGCTTAGGGGCCGGAGATGGCTACACCTTC.

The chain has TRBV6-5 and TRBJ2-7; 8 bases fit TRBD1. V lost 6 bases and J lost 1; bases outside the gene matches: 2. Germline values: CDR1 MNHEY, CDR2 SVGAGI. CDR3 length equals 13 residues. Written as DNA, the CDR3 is TGTGCCAGCAGGAGACAGGGGTCCTACGAGCAGTACTTC. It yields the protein CASRRQGSYEQYF.

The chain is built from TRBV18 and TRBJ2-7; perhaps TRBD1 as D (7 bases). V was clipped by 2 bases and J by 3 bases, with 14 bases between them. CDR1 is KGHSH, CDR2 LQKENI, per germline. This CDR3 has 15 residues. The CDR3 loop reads CASSPASRGDYEQYF. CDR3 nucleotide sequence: TGTGCCAGCTCACCAGCGTCCAGGGGGGACTACGAGCAGTACTTC. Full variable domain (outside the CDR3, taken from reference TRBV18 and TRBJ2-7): NAGVMQNPRHLVRRRGQEARLRCSPMKGHSHVYWYRQLPEEGLKFMVYLQKENIIDESGMPKERFSAEFPKEGPSILRIQQVVRGDSAAYFCASSPASRGDYEQYFGPGTRLTVT.

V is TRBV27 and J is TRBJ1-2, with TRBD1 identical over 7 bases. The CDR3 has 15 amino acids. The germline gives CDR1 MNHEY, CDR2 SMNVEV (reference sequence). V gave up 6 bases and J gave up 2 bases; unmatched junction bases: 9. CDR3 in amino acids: CASRGWDSQNYGYTF. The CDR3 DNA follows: TGTGCCAGCAGGGGATGGGACAGCCAGAACTATGGCTACACCTTC.

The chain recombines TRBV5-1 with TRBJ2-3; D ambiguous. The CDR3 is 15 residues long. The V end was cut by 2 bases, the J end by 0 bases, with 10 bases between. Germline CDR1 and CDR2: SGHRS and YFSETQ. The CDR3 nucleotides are TGCGCCAGCAGCTTCGGCGGCCTAAGCACAGATACGCAGTATTTT. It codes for CASSFGGLSTDTQYF.

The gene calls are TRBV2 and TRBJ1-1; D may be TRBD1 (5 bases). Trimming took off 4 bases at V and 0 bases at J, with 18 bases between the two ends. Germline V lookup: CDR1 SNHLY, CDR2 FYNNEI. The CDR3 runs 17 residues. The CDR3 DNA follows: TGTGCCAGCAGTGGAGGAGGGACGGGTGAATTGAACACTGAAGCTTTCTTT. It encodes CASSGGGTGELNTEAFF.

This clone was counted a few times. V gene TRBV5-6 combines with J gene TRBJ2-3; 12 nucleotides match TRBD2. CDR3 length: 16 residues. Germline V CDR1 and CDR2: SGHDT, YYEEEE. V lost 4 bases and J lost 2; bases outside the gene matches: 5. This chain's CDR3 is CASSETSGSSTDTQYF. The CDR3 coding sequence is TGTGCCAGCAGCGAGACTAGCGGGAGCTCCACAGATACGCAGTATTTT. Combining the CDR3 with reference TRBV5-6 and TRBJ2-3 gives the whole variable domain DAGVTQSPTHLIKTRGQQVTLRCSPKSGHDTVSWYQQALGQGPQFIFQYYEEEERQRGNFPDRFSGHQFPNYSSELNVNALLLGDSALYLCASSETSGSSTDTQYFGPGTRLTVL.

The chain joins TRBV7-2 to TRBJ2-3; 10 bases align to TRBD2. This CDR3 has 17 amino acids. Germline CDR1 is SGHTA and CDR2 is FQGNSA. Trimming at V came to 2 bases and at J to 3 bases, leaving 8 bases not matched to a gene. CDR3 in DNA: TGTGCCAGCAGCTTAACGGTAGCGGGGGGCCTGACAGATACGCAGTATTTT. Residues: CASSLTVAGGLTDTQYF.

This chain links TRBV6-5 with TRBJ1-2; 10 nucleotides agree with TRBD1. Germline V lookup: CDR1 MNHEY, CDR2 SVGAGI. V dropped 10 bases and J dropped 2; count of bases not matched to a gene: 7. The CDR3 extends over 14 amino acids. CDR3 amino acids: CATTRGQGNYGYTF. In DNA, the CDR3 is TGTGCCACAACCCGGGGACAGGGGAACTATGGCTACACCTTC.

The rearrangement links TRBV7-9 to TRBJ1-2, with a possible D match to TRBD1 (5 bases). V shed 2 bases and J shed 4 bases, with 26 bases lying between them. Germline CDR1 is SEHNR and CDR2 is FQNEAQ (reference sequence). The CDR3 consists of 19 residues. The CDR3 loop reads CASSLRSPRQSRSGYGYTF. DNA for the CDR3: TGTGCCAGCAGCTTACGAAGTCCCCGACAGAGCCGGTCAGGCTATGGCTACACCTTC.

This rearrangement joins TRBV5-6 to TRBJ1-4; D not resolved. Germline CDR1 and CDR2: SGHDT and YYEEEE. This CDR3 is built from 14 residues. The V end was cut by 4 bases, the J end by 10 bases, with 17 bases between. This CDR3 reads CASSLMGTSGKLFF. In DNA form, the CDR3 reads TGTGCCAGCAGCCTCATGGGTACGAGCGGAAAACTGTTTTTT.

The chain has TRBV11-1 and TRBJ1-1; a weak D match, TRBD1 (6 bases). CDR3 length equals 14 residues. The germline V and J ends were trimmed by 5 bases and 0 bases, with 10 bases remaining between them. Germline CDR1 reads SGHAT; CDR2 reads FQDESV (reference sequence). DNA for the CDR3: TGTGCCAGCAGCAGGGACAAAGTGAACACTGAAGCTTTCTTT. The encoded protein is CASSRDKVNTEAFF.

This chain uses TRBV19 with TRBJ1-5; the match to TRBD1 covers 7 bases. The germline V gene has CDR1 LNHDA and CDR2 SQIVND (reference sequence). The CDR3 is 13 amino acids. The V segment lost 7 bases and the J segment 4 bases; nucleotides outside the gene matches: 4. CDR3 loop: CASKDRENQPQHF. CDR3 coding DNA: TGTGCCAGTAAAGACAGGGAAAATCAGCCCCAGCATTTT.

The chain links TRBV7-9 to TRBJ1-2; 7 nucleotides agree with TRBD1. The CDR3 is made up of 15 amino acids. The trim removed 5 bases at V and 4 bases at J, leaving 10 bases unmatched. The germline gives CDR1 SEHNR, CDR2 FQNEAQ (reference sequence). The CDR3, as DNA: TGTGCCAGCAGCGCGAATGGACAGGCGTCCTATGGCTACACCTTC. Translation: CASSANGQASYGYTF.

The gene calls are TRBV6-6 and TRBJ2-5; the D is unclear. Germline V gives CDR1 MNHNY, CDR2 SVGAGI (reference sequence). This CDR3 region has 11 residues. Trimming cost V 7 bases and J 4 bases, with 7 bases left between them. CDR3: CASTSPETQYF. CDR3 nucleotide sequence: TGTGCCAGCACCTCTCCAGAGACCCAGTACTTC.

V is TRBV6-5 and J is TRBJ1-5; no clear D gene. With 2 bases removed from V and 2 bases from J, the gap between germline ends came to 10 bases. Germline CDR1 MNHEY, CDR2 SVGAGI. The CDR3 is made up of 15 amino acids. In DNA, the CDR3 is TGTGCCAGCAGTTACGGGAGGGCAGGCAATCAGCCCCAGCATTTT. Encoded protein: CASSYGRAGNQPQHF.

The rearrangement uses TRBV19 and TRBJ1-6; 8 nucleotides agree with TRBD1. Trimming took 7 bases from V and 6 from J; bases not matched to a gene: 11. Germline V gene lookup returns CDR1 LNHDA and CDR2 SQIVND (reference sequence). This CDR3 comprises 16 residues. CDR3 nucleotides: TGTGCCAGTACTATTACCGGGACAGGCGGTAATTCACCCCTCCACTTT. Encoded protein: CASTITGTGGNSPLHF.

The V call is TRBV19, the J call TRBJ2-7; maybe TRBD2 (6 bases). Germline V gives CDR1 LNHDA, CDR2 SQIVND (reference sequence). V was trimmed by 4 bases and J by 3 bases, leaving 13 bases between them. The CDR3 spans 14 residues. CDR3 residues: CASSKRAEIYEQYF. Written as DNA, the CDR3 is TGTGCCAGTAGTAAGCGGGCAGAAATCTACGAGCAGTACTTC. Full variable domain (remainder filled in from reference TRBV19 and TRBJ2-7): DGGITQSPKYLFRKEGQNVTLSCEQNLNHDAMYWYRQDPGQGLRLIYYSQIVNDFQKGDIAEGYSVSREKKESFPLTVTSAQKNPTAFYLCASSKRAEIYEQYFGPGTRLTVT.

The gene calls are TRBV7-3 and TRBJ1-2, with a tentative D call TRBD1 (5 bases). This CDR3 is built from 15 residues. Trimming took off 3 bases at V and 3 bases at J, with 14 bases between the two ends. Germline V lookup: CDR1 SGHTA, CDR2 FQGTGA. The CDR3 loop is CASSLQGGSDYGYTF. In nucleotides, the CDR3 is TGTGCCAGCAGCTTGCAGGGCGGCTCTGACTATGGCTACACCTTC.